The TCR beta chain described here comes from a study of T cell changes during pregnancy in multiple sclerosis (dated by TCRdb to about 2019). In the study overall: The study examined how the T cell repertoire changed over the course of pregnancy in women with multiple sclerosis.

Libraries came from the immunoSEQ multiplex PCR assay. TCRdb obtained this table from immuneACCESS and retained in-frame rearrangements with V and J assigned. These tables miss some clones; where compared with another copy, unresolved V genes account for less than half of the shortfall, and the remainder is unexplained. The sample includes 85,000 to 110,000 clones, with around 94% observed a single time. The biggest ten clones account for around 0.92% of the sample. Points on this clone: This clone's antigen is unknown. There are no base qualities to consult, and no much larger clone falls within one base.

Here the sequenced sample was peripheral blood, taken after pregnancy. The receptor was isolated from a female donor with multiple sclerosis, enrolled in a pregnancy study.

The DNA sequence is as follows: TGTGCCAGCTCACCTAAAATACAGGGTCTACGAAAGGGCACTGAAGCTTTCTTT. It encodes CASSPKIQGLRKGTEAFF. Recombination joined TRBV18 with TRBJ1-1; 6 matching bases give a weak D call of TRBD1. Between the V and J ends, shortened by 3 bases and 4 bases respectively, the junction contains 24 bases. Counted from cysteine to phenylalanine, this CDR3 has 18 amino acids. The retained sequence is limited to the CDR3, 54 bases, with the frame set at the first base. Taken from the germline V gene, the CDR1 and CDR2 loops are KGHSH and LQKENI. The full variable domain, completed from the reference TRBV18 and TRBJ1-1 proteins outside the CDR3, reads NAGVMQNPRHLVRRRGQEARLRCSPMKGHSHVYWYRQLPEEGLKFMVYLQKENIIDESGMPKERFSAEFPKEGPSILRIQQVVRGDSAAYFCASSPKIQGLRKGTEAFFGQGTRLTVV.